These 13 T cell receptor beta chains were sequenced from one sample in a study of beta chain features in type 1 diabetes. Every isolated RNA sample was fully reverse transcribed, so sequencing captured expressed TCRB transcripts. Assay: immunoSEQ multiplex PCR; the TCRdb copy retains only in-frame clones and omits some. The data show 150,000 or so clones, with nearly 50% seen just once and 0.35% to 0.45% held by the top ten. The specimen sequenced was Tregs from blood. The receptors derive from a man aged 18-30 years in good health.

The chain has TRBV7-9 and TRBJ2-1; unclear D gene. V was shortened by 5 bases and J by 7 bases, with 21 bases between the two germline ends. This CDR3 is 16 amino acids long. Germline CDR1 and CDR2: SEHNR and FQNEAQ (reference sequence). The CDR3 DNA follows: TGTGCCAGCAGCATCCAAAACCCTAGGAGCGAGAATGAGCAGTTCTTC. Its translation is CASSIQNPRSENEQFF.

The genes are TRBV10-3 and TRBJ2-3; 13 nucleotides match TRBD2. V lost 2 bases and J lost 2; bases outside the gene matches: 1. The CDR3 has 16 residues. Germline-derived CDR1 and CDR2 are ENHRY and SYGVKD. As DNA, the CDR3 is TGTGCCATCAGTGAGACTAGCGGGAGGGCCACAGATACGCAGTATTTT. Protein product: CAISETSGRATDTQYF.

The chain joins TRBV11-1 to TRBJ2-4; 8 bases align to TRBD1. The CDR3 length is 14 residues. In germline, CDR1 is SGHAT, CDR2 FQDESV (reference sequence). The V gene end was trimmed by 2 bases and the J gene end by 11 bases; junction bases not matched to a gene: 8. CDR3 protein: CASSLLQDREVQYF. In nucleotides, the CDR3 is TGTGCCAGCAGCTTACTTCAGGACAGGGAGGTTCAGTACTTC.

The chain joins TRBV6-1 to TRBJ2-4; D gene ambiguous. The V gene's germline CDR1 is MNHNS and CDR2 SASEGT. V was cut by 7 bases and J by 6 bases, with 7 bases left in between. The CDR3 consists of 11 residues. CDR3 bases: TGTGCCAGCAACCAACTAAACATTCAGTACTTC. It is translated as CASNQLNIQYF.

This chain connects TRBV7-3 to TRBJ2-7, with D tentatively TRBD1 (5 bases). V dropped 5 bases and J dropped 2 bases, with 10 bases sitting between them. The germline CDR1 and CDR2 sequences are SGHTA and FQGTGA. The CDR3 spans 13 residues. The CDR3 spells CASSPDMAYEQYF. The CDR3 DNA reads TGTGCCAGCAGCCCGGACATGGCCTACGAGCAGTACTTC.

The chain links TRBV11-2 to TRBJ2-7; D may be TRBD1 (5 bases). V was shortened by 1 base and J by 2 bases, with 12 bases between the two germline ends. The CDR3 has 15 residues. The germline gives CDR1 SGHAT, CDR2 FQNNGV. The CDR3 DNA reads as TGTGCCAGCAGCTTAGGATTACAGGTCGCCTACGAGCAGTACTTC. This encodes CASSLGLQVAYEQYF.

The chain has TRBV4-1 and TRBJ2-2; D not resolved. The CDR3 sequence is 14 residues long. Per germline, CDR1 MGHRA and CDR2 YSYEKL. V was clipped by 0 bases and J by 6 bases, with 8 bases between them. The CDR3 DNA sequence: TGCGCCAGCAGCCAAGATGGTACAGCCGGGGAGCTGTTTTTT. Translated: CASSQDGTAGELFF.

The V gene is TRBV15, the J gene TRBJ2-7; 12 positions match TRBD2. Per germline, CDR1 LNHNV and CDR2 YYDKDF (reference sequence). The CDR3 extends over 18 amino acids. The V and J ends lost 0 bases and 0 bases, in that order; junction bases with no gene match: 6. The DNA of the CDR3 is TGTGCCACCAGCAGAGATATTCCGACTAGCGGGAGCTCCTACGAGCAGTACTTC. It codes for CATSRDIPTSGSSYEQYF. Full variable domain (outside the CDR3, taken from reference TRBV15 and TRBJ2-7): DAMVIQNPRYQVTQFGKPVTLSCSQTLNHNVMYWYQQKSSQAPKLLFHYYDKDFNNEADTPDNFQSRRPNTSFCFLDIRSPGLGDTAMYLCATSRDIPTSGSSYEQYFGPGTRLTVT.

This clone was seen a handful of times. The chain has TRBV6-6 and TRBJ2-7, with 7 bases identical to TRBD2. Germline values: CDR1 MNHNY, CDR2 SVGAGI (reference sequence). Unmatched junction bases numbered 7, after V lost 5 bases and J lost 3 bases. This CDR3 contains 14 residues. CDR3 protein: CASSRPGGFYEQYF. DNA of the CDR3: TGTGCCAGCAGTCGACCGGGAGGTTTCTACGAGCAGTACTTC.

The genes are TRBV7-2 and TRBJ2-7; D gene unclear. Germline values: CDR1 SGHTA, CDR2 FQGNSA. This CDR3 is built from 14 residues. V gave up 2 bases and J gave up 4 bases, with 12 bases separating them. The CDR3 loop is CASSLRFLPYEQYF. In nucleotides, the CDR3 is TGTGCCAGCAGCTTACGGTTTCTTCCGTACGAGCAGTACTTC.

The CDR3 sequence: CASSPRVAGGYYEQYF. In DNA, the CDR3 is TGCGCCAGCAGCCCTCGGGTAGCGGGAGGTTACTACGAGCAGTACTTC. The chain recombines TRBV5-1 with TRBJ2-5; 10 bases agree with TRBD2. With the DNA end fitting TRBJ2-7 better, the J assignment may be wrong. Germline CDR1 reads SGHRS; CDR2 reads YFSETQ. The CDR3 consists of 16 residues.

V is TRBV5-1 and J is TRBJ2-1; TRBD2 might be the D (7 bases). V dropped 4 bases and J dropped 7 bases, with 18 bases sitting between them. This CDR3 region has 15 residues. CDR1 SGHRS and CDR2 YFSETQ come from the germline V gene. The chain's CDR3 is CASSQGQSGKNEQFF. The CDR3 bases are TGCGCCAGCAGCCAGGGGCAAAGCGGGAAAAATGAGCAGTTCTTC.

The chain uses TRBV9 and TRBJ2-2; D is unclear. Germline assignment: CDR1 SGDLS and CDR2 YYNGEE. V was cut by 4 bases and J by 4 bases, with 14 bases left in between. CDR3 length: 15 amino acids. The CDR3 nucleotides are TGTGCCAGCAGCCCCCGGTACTTTTCCACCGGGGAGCTGTTTTTT. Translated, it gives CASSPRYFSTGELFF. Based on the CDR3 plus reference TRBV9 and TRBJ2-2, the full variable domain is DSGVTQTPKHLITATGQRVTLRCSPRSGDLSVYWYQQSLDQGLQFLIQYYNGEERAKGNILERFSAQQFPDLHSELNLSSLELGDSALYFCASSPRYFSTGELFFGEGSRLTVL.